The 26 T cell receptor beta chains below were found in one sample sequenced in a study of cytomegalovirus exposure and HLA in healthy donors. PCR employed 60 Vbeta and 13 Jbeta primers. Generated by immunoSEQ multiplex PCR, the TCRdb table keeps only in-frame clones and is missing some. Listed are more than 40,000 clones; around a sixth falls within the top ten. The material sequenced was PBMCs. All receptors come from a male donor in good health and CMV-seronegative.

The chain couples TRBV5-1 to TRBJ2-7; 7 positions match TRBD1. The CDR3 covers 14 residues. CDR1 is SGHRS and CDR2 is YFSETQ in the germline V gene. V lost 0 bases and J lost 7; bases outside the gene matches: 7. For the CDR3, the DNA is TGCGCCAGCAGCTTGGCAGGACAGGTGGGTGAGCAGTACTTC. It is translated as CASSLAGQVGEQYF.

The V call is TRBV7-6, the J call TRBJ2-1, with 15 bases matching TRBD2. The CDR3 runs 17 residues. Germline V gene lookup returns CDR1 SGHVS and CDR2 FNYEAQ. Trimming cost V 0 bases and J 8 bases; bases outside gene matches: 5. CDR3 bases: TGTGCCAGCAGCTTAGCGCGGACTAGCGGGGGGGTGTATGAGCAGTTCTTC. The encoded protein is CASSLARTSGGVYEQFF.

The chain carries TRBV6-1 and TRBJ1-6; 8 nucleotides match TRBD1. This CDR3 comprises 14 residues. V was clipped by 7 bases and J by 8 bases; unmatched bases: 7. Per germline, CDR1 MNHNS and CDR2 SASEGT. For the CDR3, the DNA is TGTGCCAGCACCCTGGGACAGGAGGATTCACCCCTCCACTTT. It specifies CASTLGQEDSPLHF.

This chain connects TRBV5-4 to TRBJ1-1; TRBD1 is a possible D gene (6 bases). Germline values: CDR1 SGHNT, CDR2 YYREEE (reference sequence). The CDR3 is 15 residues long. Deletions cut 4 bases from V and 5 bases from J, with 18 bases between. This chain's CDR3 is CASSRTGSGWTEAFF. The CDR3 bases are TGTGCCAGCAGCCGTACAGGGTCGGGTTGGACTGAAGCTTTCTTT.

The chain combines TRBV29-1 with TRBJ2-5; 9 bases align to TRBD1. V dropped 6 bases and J dropped 5; count of bases not matched to a gene: 7. Germline loops: CDR1 SQVTM, CDR2 ANQGSEA. This CDR3 contains 13 residues. CDR3 nucleotide sequence: TGCAGCGTCAGGGACAGGGTGGCGGAGACCCAGTACTTC. Its translation: CSVRDRVAETQYF.

The chain combines TRBV29-1 with TRBJ1-6, with D uncertain. This CDR3 region has 12 residues. Trimming pared 4 bases from V and 7 bases from J, leaving 8 bases between. Germline CDR1 reads SQVTM; CDR2 reads ANQGSEA. CDR3 sequence reads: CSVGDTNSPLHF. The CDR3 DNA follows: TGCAGCGTTGGCGACACAAATTCACCCCTCCACTTT.

The chain combines TRBV4-1 with TRBJ2-5, with D possibly TRBD2 on 6 matching bases. The germline V and J ends were trimmed by 1 base and 7 bases, with 13 bases remaining between them. CDR1 is MGHRA, CDR2 YSYEKL, per germline. This CDR3 contains 14 residues. CDR3 in amino acids: CASSQGNSGATQYF. As DNA, the CDR3 is TGCGCCAGCAGCCAAGGGAATAGCGGAGCGACCCAGTACTTC.

This CDR3 is CASSPRTSSRYNEQFF. DNA of the CDR3: TGTGCCAGCAGTCCTCGGACTTCCTCCCGCTACAATGAGCAGTTCTTC. The chain is built from TRBV27 and TRBJ2-1; possible D gene TRBD2, 5 bases. V was cut by 5 bases and J by 3 bases, with 17 bases left in between. From germline, CDR1 is MNHEY and CDR2 SMNVEV (reference sequence). The CDR3 has 16 amino acids.

This rearrangement joins TRBV15 to TRBJ2-3, with 7 bases lining up with TRBD1. Germline V lookup: CDR1 LNHNV, CDR2 YYDKDF (reference sequence). V trimming: 10 bases; J trimming: 6 bases; junction bases outside the gene matches: 10. This CDR3 is built from 13 residues. CDR3 protein: CAITGASSDTQYF. The DNA of the CDR3 is TGTGCCATAACAGGGGCGTCGTCGGATACGCAGTATTTT.

The chain uses TRBV5-6 and TRBJ1-1, with TRBD1 as a possible D gene (5 bases). Trimming removed 2 bases at V and 1 base at J, with 9 bases between. CDR1 and CDR2 (germline): SGHDT, YYEEEE. The CDR3 contains 14 residues. CDR3 in DNA: TGTGCCAGCAGCTTATTCAGGGCGAACACTGAAGCTTTCTTT. Its translation is CASSLFRANTEAFF. The complete variable domain, with remaining parts taken from reference TRBV5-6 and TRBJ1-1, reads DAGVTQSPTHLIKTRGQQVTLRCSPKSGHDTVSWYQQALGQGPQFIFQYYEEEERQRGNFPDRFSGHQFPNYSSELNVNALLLGDSALYLCASSLFRANTEAFFGQGTRLTVV.

The rearrangement uses TRBV5-1 and TRBJ2-7; 9 nucleotides match TRBD1. The V segment lost 4 bases and the J segment 3 bases; nucleotides outside the gene matches: 8. Germline V gives CDR1 SGHRS, CDR2 YFSETQ. The CDR3 totals 15 residues. Written as DNA, the CDR3 is TGCGCCAGCAGCCAATTGGGGACAGGGAGCTACGAGCAGTACTTC. Protein sequence: CASSQLGTGSYEQYF.

The J gene is TRBJ2-7, the V gene TRBV5-1, with 8 bases identical to TRBD1. Germline trimming cut 1 base from V and 0 bases from J; bases unmatched to any gene: 6. This CDR3 has 16 amino acids. Per germline, CDR1 SGHRS and CDR2 YFSETQ. CDR3 sequence: CASSLSSGTGSYEQYF. In nucleotides, the CDR3 is TGCGCCAGCAGCTTGAGTTCCGGGACAGGCTCCTACGAGCAGTACTTC.

The chain carries TRBV7-3 and TRBJ2-3, with TRBD1 identical over 8 bases. This CDR3 contains 17 residues. V trimming: 4 bases; J trimming: 4 bases; junction bases outside the gene matches: 13. Germline V CDR1 and CDR2: SGHTA, FQGTGA. CDR3 protein: CASSSIGQGKVPDTQYF. DNA of the CDR3: TGTGCCAGCAGCTCAATCGGACAGGGAAAGGTACCAGATACGCAGTATTTT.

The chain's CDR3 is CASSQTRTGSGELFF. The CDR3 nucleotides read TGTGCCAGCAGCCAAACCCGGACAGGGTCCGGGGAGCTGTTTTTT. The J gene is TRBJ2-2, the V gene TRBV11-3, with 8 positions matching TRBD1. Unmatched junction bases numbered 8, after V lost 5 bases and J lost 6 bases. The CDR3 sequence is 15 residues long. The V gene's germline CDR1 is SGHNT and CDR2 YENEEA.

V is TRBV19 and J is TRBJ1-5, with 7 bases lining up with TRBD1. From germline, CDR1 is LNHDA and CDR2 SQIVND (reference sequence). The J segment lost 7 bases and the V segment lost 4 bases, leaving 10 bases of the junction unmatched. The CDR3 loop spans 15 amino acids. CDR3 in amino acids: CASSRVRDRNQPQHF. CDR3 DNA: TGTGCCAGTAGTAGAGTCCGGGACAGAAACCAGCCCCAGCATTTT. Together with reference TRBV19 and TRBJ1-5, the CDR3 gives the full variable domain: DGGITQSPKYLFRKEGQNVTLSCEQNLNHDAMYWYRQDPGQGLRLIYYSQIVNDFQKGDIAEGYSVSREKKESFPLTVTSAQKNPTAFYLCASSRVRDRNQPQHFGDGTRLSIL.

CDR3 DNA sequence: TGTGCCAGTAGGGCGGACAACAATAATTCACCCCTCCACTTT. Translated: CASRADNNNSPLHF. The chain carries TRBV19 and TRBJ1-6; D is possibly TRBD1 (5 bases). The germline V gene has CDR1 LNHDA and CDR2 SQIVND (reference sequence). Trimming took off 6 bases at V and 5 bases at J, with 11 bases between the two ends. The CDR3 length is 14 residues.

The chain is built from TRBV27 and TRBJ1-2; TRBD1 matches at 10 bases. The germline V gene has CDR1 MNHEY and CDR2 SMNVEV (reference sequence). The CDR3 is 16 amino acids. V dropped 5 bases and J dropped 7; count of bases not matched to a gene: 13. This CDR3 reads CASSLKLTGGPSGYTF. CDR3 DNA: TGTGCCAGCAGTCTCAAGTTGACAGGGGGCCCGAGTGGCTACACCTTC.

The chain's CDR3 is CASSLVRLGQGKNTGELFF. CDR3 nucleotide sequence: TGTGCCAGCAGCTTAGTTAGGTTAGGGCAGGGAAAGAACACCGGGGAGCTGTTTTTT. The chain employs TRBV7-2 and TRBJ2-2; maybe TRBD1 (5 bases). Germline V gene sequence: CDR1 SGHTA, CDR2 FQGNSA. This CDR3 comprises 19 residues. The V and J ends lost 1 base and 1 base respectively, with 19 bases between them.

This rearrangement joins TRBV14 to TRBJ2-5, with 9 bases fitting TRBD1. The V gene's germline CDR1 is SGHDN and CDR2 FVKESK. With V trimmed by 5 bases and J by 2 bases, 9 bases remained unmatched. There are 16 residues in the CDR3. This CDR3 is CASSAHRGLAQETQYF. The CDR3 nucleotides are TGTGCCAGCAGCGCCCACAGGGGGCTGGCACAAGAGACCCAGTACTTC.

This chain links TRBV7-9 with TRBJ2-5, with TRBD2 matching over 9 bases. Germline V gene data show CDR1 as SEHNR and CDR2 as FQNEAQ (reference sequence). The CDR3 has 15 amino acids. V trimming: 0 bases; J trimming: 5 bases; junction bases outside the gene matches: 4. The CDR3, as DNA: TGTGCCAGCAGCTTAGCTAGCGGGGGCAGTGAGACCCAGTACTTC. This sequence encodes CASSLASGGSETQYF.

The J gene is TRBJ1-2, the V gene TRBV30, with 10 positions matching TRBD1. The V gene's germline CDR1 is GTSNPN and CDR2 SVGIG (reference sequence). CDR3 size: 13 residues. With 5 bases clipped from V and 5 bases from J, the junction kept 5 bases outside the gene matches. The CDR3, as DNA: TGTGCCTGGGGGACAGGGGTCGGGTATGGCTACACCTTC. Its translation: CAWGTGVGYGYTF.

The chain joins TRBV30 to TRBJ2-5; 8 bases are a match to TRBD2. The end of the DNA aligns better with TRBJ2-7, so the J call may be wrong. CDR1 is GTSNPN, CDR2 SVGIG, per germline (reference sequence). The CDR3 contains 18 residues. CDR3 sequence reads: CASFQPGLTSGGTYEQYF. The CDR3 DNA reads as TGTGCCTCATTCCAGCCCGGTCTAACTTCGGGGGGGACCTACGAGCAGTACTTC.

The chain employs TRBV6-1 and TRBJ1-2; 9 nucleotides align to TRBD1. Germline V CDR1 and CDR2: MNHNS, SASEGT. Unmatched junction bases numbered 11, after V lost 6 bases and J lost 6 bases. This CDR3 contains 15 residues. This CDR3 is CASRGQGGVLDGYTF. As DNA, the CDR3 is TGTGCCAGCAGGGGACAGGGAGGGGTCCTAGATGGCTACACCTTC.

V gene TRBV7-6 combines with J gene TRBJ2-1; 9 bases line up with TRBD2. Germline CDR1 SGHVS, CDR2 FNYEAQ. The V segment lost 2 bases and the J segment 9 bases; nucleotides outside the gene matches: 8. This CDR3 is built from 15 residues. CDR3 nucleotide sequence: TGTGCCAGCAGCTTAATGGTTGCGGGGGGGAGTGAGCAGTTCTTC. Its protein product is CASSLMVAGGSEQFF.

The chain has TRBV27 and TRBJ2-1; a possible D gene is TRBD2 (6 bases). V dropped 3 bases and J dropped 5 bases, with 11 bases sitting between them. Per germline, CDR1 MNHEY and CDR2 SMNVEV (reference sequence). This CDR3 region has 14 residues. DNA of the CDR3: TGTGCCAGCAGTTTCGGGACTCCAGACAATGAGCAGTTCTTC. Translated: CASSFGTPDNEQFF.

Written as DNA, the CDR3 is TGTGCCAGCAGCGTAGAACAGGGAGGGACTGAAGCTTTCTTT. Amino acids: CASSVEQGGTEAFF. The chain joins TRBV9 to TRBJ1-1; tentative D call: TRBD1 (6 bases). Trimming left V 0 bases short and J 5 bases short, with 11 bases between. Germline values: CDR1 SGDLS, CDR2 YYNGEE. CDR3 length equals 14 residues.